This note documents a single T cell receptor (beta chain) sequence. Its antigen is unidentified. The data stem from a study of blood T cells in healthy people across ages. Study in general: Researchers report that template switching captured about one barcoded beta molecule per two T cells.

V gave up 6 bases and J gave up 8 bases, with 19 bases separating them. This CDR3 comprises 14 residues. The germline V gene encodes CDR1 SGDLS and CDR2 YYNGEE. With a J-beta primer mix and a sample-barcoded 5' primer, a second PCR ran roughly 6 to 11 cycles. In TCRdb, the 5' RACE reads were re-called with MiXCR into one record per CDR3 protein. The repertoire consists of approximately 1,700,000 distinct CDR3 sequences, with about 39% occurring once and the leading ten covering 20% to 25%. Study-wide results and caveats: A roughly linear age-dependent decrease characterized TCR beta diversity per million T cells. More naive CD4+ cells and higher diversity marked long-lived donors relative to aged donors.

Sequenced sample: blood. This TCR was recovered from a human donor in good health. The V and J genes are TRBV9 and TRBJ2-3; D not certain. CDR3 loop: CASTPEDPFSTQYF. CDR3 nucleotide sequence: TGTGCCAGCACACCCGAAGACCCTTTCTCTACGCAGTATTTT.